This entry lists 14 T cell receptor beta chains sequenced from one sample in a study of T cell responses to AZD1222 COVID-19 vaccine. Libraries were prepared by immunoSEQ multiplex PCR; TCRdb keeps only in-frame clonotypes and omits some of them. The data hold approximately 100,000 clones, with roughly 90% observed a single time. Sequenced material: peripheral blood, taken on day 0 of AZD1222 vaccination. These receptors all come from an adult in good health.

CDR3: CASSSPQGWNSPLHF. CDR3 in DNA: TGTGCCAGCAGCTCCCCACAGGGCTGGAATTCACCCCTCCACTTT. The rearrangement uses TRBV7-9 and TRBJ1-6; D possibly corresponds to TRBD1 (6 bases). The CDR3 extends over 15 amino acids. The germline V and J ends were trimmed by 4 bases and 7 bases, with 14 bases remaining between them. The germline V gene has CDR1 SEHNR and CDR2 FQNEAQ (reference sequence).

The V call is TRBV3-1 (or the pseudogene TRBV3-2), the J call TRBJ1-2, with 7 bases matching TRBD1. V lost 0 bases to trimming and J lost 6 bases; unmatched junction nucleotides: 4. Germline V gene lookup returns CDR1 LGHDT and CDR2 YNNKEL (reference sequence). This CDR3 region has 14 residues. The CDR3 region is CASSQDGGQDGYTF. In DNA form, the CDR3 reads TGTGCCAGCAGCCAAGATGGCGGACAGGATGGCTACACCTTC.

The CDR3 nucleotides read TGTGCCAGCAGCATAGCGGGGAGCACAGATACGCAGTATTTT. Translation: CASSIAGSTDTQYF. This chain connects TRBV6-2 or TRBV6-3 to TRBJ2-3; 8 bases are shared with TRBD2. Trimming removed 6 bases from V and 0 bases from J; junction bases left unmatched: 2. Germline V gives CDR1 MNHEY, CDR2 SVGEGT. This CDR3 has 14 residues.

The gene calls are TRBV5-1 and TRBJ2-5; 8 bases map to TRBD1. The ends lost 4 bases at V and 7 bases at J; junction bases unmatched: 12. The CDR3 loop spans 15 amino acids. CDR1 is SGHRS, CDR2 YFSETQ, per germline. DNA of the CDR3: TGCGCCAGCAGCGTGGAGACAGGGGCTGAGGGGACCCAGTACTTC. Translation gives CASSVETGAEGTQYF.

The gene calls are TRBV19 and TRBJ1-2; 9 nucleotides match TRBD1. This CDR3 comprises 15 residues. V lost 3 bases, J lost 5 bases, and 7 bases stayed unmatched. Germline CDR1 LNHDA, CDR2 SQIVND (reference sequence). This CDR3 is CASSIQTGGRYGYTF. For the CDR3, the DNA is TGTGCCAGTAGTATTCAGACAGGGGGAAGATATGGCTACACCTTC.

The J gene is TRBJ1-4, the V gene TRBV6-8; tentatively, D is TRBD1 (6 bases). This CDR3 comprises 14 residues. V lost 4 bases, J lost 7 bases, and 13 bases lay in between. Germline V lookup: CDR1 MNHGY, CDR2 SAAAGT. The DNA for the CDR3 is TGTGCCAGCAGTTTACCAGGGGAGGGTGAAAAACTGTTTTTT. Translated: CASSLPGEGEKLFF.

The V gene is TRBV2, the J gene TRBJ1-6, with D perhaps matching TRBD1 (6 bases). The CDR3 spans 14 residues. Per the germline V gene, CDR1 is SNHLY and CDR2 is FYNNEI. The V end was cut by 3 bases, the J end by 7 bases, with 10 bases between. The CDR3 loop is CASSERGENSPLHF. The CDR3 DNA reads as TGTGCCAGCAGTGAGAGGGGGGAGAATTCACCCCTCCACTTT. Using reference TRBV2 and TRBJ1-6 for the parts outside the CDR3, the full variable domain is EPEVTQTPSHQVTQMGQEVILRCVPISNHLYFYWYRQILGQKVEFLVSFYNNEISEKSEIFDDQFSVERPDGSNFTLKIRSTKLEDSAMYFCASSERGENSPLHFGNGTRLTVT.

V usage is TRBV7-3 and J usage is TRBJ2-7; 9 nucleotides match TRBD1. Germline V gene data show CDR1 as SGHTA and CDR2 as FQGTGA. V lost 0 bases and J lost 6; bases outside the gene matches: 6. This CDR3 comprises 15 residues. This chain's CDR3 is CASSLTGTGPSEQYF. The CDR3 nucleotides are TGTGCCAGCAGCTTAACTGGGACAGGGCCATCCGAGCAGTACTTC.

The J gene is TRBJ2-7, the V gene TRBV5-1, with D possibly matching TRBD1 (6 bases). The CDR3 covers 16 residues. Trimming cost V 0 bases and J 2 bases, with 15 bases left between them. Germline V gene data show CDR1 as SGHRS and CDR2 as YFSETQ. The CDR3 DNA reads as TGCGCCAGCAGCTTGGATAGCAGGGGCTTGACCTACGAGCAGTACTTC. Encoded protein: CASSLDSRGLTYEQYF.

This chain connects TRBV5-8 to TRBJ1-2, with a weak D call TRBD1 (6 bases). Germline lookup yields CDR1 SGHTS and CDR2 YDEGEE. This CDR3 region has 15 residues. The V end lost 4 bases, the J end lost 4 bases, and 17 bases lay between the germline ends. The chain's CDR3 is CASSDHRAGAYGYTF. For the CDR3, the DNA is TGTGCCAGCAGCGACCACAGGGCAGGAGCCTATGGCTACACCTTC.

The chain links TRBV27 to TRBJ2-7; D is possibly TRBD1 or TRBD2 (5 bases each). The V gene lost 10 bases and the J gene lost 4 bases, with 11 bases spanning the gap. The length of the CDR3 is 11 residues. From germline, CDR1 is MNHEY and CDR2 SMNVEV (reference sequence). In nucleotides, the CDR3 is TGTGCCACCCATGGGGGATACGAGCAGTACTTC. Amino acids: CATHGGYEQYF.

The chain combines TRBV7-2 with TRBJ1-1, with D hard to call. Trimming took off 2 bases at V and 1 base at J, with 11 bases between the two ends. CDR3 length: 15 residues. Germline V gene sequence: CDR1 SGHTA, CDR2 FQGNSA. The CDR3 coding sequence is TGTGCCAGCAGCTTATCCGGTTCGGAGAACACTGAAGCTTTCTTT. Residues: CASSLSGSENTEAFF.

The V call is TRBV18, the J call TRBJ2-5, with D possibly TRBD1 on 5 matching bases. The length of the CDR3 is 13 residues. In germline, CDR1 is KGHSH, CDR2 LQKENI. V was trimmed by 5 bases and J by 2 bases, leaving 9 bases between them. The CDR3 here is CASSLQVQETQYF. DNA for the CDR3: TGTGCCAGCTCATTACAGGTTCAAGAGACCCAGTACTTC.

Written as DNA, the CDR3 is TGTGCCAGCAGAAGCCGGGACAGCCCCTACGAGCAGTACTTC. Its protein is CASRSRDSPYEQYF. The chain couples TRBV6-5 to TRBJ2-7; 7 bases are a match to TRBD1. Per germline, CDR1 MNHEY and CDR2 SVGAGI. This CDR3 is built from 14 residues. The J segment lost 2 bases and the V segment lost 6 bases, leaving 7 bases of the junction unmatched.